The TCR beta chain described here comes from a study of cytomegalovirus exposure and HLA in healthy donors. This clone was observed once. Germline lookup yields CDR1 SGHRS and CDR2 YFSETQ. The J segment lost 8 bases and the V segment lost 0 bases, leaving 2 bases of the junction unmatched. The CDR3 covers 14 residues. A multiplex PCR was run with 60 Vbeta primers and 13 Jbeta primers. Using immunoSEQ multiplex PCR, the repertoire was profiled, and TCRdb retains in-frame clones only, with some absent. The data hold under 170,000 clones, with 70% to 80% observed a single time. This chain joins TRBV5-1 and TRBJ2-1, with TRBD2 matching 10 bases. This receptor was obtained from a man over 45 in good health and CMV-seropositive. Sequences were obtained from PBMCs. The CDR3 protein is CASSLVLAGDEQFF. In DNA, the CDR3 is TGCGCCAGCAGCTTGGTCCTAGCGGGAGATGAGCAGTTCTTC.